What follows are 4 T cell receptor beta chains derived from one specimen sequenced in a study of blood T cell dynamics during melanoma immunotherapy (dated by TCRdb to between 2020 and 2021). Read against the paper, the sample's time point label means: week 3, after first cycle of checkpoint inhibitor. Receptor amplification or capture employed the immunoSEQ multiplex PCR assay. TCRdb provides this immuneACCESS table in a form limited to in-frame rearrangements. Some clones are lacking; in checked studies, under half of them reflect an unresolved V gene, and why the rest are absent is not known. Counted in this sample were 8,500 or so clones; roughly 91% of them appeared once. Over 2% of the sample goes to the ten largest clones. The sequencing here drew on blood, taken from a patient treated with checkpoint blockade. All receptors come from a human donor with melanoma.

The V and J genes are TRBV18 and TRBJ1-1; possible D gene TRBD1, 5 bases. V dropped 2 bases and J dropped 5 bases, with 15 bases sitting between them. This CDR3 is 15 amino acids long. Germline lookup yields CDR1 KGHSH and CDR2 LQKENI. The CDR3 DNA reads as TGTGCCAGCTCACCAATGACACCCGGGGGTACTGAAGCTTTCTTT. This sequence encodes CASSPMTPGGTEAFF.

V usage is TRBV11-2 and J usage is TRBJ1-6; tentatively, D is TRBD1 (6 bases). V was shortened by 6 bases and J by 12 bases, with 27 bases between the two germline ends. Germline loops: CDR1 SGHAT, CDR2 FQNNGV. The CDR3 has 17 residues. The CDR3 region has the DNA TGTGCCAGCAGTTTTCAGGGAGGGGGTTTGAGCGTTCAACCCCTCCACTTT. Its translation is CASSFQGGGLSVQPLHF.

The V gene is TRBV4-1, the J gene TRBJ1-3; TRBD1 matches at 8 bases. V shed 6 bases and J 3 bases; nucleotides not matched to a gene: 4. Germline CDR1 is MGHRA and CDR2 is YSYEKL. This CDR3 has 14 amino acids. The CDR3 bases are TGCGCCAGCAGGCAAACAGGGGGTGGAAACACCATATATTTT. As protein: CASRQTGGGNTIYF.

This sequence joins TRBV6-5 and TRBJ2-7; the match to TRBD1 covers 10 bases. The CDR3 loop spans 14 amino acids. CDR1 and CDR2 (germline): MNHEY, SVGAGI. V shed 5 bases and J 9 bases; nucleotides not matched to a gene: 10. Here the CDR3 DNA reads TGTGCCAGCAGTCCGTCCCGGGACAGGGGCGGGCAGTACTTC. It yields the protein CASSPSRDRGGQYF.